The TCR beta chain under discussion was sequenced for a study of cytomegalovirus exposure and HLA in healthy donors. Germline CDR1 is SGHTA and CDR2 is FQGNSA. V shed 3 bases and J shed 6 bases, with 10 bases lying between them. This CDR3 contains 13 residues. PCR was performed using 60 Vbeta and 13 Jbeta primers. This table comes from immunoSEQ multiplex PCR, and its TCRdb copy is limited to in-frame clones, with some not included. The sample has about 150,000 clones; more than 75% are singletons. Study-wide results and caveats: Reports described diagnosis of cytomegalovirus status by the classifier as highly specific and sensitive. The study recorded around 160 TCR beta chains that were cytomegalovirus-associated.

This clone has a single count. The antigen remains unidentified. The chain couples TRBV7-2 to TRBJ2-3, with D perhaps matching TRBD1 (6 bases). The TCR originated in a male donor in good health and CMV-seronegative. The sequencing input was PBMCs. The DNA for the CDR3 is TGTGCCAGCAGCTTGGGGGCGGGTGATACGCAGTATTTT. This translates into CASSLGAGDTQYF.